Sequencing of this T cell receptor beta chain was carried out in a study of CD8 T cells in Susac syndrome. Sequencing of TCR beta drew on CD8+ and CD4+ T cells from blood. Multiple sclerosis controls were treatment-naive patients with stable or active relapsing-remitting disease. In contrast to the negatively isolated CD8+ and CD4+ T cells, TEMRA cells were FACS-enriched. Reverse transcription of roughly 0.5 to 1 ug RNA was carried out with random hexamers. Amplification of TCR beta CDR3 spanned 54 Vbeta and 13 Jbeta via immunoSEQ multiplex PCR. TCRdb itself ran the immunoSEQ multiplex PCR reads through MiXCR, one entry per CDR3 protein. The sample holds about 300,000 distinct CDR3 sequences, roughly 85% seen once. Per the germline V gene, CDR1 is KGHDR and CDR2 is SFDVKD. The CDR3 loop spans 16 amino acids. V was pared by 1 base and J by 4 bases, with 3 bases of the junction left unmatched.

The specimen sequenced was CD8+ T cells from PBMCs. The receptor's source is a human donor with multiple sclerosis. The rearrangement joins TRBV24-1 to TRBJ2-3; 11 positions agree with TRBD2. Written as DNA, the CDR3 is TGTGCCACCAGTGATTTCGCTAGCGGGAGGTCAGATACGCAGTATTTT. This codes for CATSDFASGRSDTQYF.